This T cell receptor beta chain was sequenced in a study of blood T cell repertoires in COVID-19. About the research overall: Samples taken during acute and convalescent COVID-19 were collected in the United States, Italy and Spain. Sources were T cells, B-cell-depleted T cells, or PBMCs; the material itself was cDNA or gDNA.

Of note for this clone: The junction does not match germline at one end; this may be a read error.

The CDR3 covers 18 residues. The germline gives CDR1 SSHAT, CDR2 FNYEAQ (reference sequence). Original processing notes: Counts of nucleated cells, estimated from reference gene primer amplification, were obtained. This table comes from immunoSEQ multiplex PCR, and its TCRdb copy is limited to in-frame clones, with some not included. That table furnishes V, J and clone size, whereas the DNA furnished D and trimming. The repertoire includes 280,000 or so clones, approximately 84% of them detected once, and over 2% sits in the top ten. The sequence was collected from a woman in her 30s who had recovered from COVID-19. The chain couples TRBV7-7 to TRBJ2-2; 8 bases line up with TRBD1. The sequenced sample consisted of peripheral blood. CDR3 bases: TGTGCTAGCAGCCAACATATTATGACAGGGGCGAACACCGGGGAGCTGTTTTTT. Translated, it gives CASSQHIMTGANTGELFF.